The subject of this entry is one TCR beta chain. These data are taken from a study of identical twins. The donors were all healthy and Caucasian. TCRdb re-called the 5' RACE reads through MiXCR, storing one row per CDR3 protein. The sample carries 450,000 or so distinct CDR3 sequences, around 24% recorded once. The germline V gene has CDR1 SNHLY and CDR2 FYNNEI. V was trimmed by 7 bases and J by 6 bases, leaving 13 bases between them. This CDR3 contains 12 residues. These data were also reused for a study on T cells expressing NK-cell markers. That source reports: Dominant NKG2C+ clonotypes in six donors made up about 1.0-8% of CD8+ T cells. Researchers report these clonotypes also headed the CD3+CD56-NKG2C+ fraction in a few donors. HCMV specificity of expanded NKG2C+ T cell clones remained unclear.

Material for sequencing was CD4+ T cells sorted from blood. The genes are TRBV2 and TRBJ2-7; D might be TRBD2 (6 bases). The source of this sequence is a woman aged 18-29 years in good health. This CDR3 reads CASNGGFPEQYF. In nucleotides, the CDR3 is TGTGCCAGCAACGGGGGTTTTCCCGAGCAGTACTTC. Looking up the rest from reference TRBV2 and TRBJ2-7 gives the full variable domain: EPEVTQTPSHQVTQMGQEVILRCVPISNHLYFYWYRQILGQKVEFLVSFYNNEISEKSEIFDDQFSVERPDGSNFTLKIRSTKLEDSAMYFCASNGGFPEQYFGPGTRLTVT.